This T cell receptor (beta chain) came from a study of tumor-infiltrating lymphocytes in primary liver carcinoma. Study at large: The tumors ranged from about 4.2 to 10 cm across and fell within stage T1-T3 N0M0. Roughly 3.65 to 7.5 million productive TCRbeta reads were obtained per sample, with similar numbers across tissue types.

The investigators made TCR beta cDNA from approximately 0.5 ug total RNA, using a constant-region primer. ARM-PCR was slightly modified, and three nested multiplex PCR rounds with it gave rise to the TCR beta libraries. Two initial PCR rounds of around 9 cycles each paired TRBV1-TRBV30 forward primers with a C-beta reverse primer. TCRdb recomputed calls from the multiplex PCR reads with MiXCR, one row per CDR3 protein. The sample has approximately 340,000 distinct CDR3 sequences, approximately 65% seen once. Study-level results: Tumor-adjacent and tumor-blood pairs shared less of their repertoires than tumor region pairs shared.

Blood RNA was derived from unsorted whole blood, and germline DNA was extracted too. In advance of surgery, 3 to 4.5 milliliters of peripheral blood were collected. The sample holds a few counts of this clonotype. What it recognizes is unknown. The CDR3 extends over 14 amino acids. The V gene's germline CDR1 is SGHRS and CDR2 YFSETQ. This chain joins TRBV5-1 and TRBJ1-5; 9 bases map to TRBD1. The J call is doubtful: the DNA matches TRBJ2-3 better. The material sequenced was peripheral blood. This TCR was recovered from a middle-aged man with primary liver carcinoma and hepatitis B virus infection. CDR3 coding DNA: TGCGCCAGCAGCCCTGGACAGGGGAATCAGCCCCAGTATTTT. This translates into CASSPGQGNQPQYF.